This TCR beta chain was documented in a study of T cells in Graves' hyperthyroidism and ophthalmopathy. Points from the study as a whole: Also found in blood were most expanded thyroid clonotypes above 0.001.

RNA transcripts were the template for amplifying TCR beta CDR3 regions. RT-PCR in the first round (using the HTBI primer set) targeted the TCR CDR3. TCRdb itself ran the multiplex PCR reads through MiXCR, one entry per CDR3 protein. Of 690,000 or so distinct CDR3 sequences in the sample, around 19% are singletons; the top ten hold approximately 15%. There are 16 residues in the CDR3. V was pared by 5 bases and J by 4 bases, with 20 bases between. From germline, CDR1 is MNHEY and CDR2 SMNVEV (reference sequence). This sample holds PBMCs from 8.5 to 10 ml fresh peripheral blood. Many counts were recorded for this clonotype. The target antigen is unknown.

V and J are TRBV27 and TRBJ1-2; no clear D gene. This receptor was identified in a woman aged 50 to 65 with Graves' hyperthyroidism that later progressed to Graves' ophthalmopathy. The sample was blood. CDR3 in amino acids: CASSPNIGTLGYGYTF. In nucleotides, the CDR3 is TGTGCCAGCAGTCCCAACATCGGAACGCTGGGCTATGGCTACACCTTC.